Below, 5 T cell receptor beta chains from the same sample are listed, as sequenced in a study of control samples from healthy donors and cancer patients. Assay: immunoSEQ multiplex PCR; the TCRdb copy retains only in-frame clones and omits some. Of about 52,000 clones in the sample, roughly 95% are singletons; the top ten hold about 2.4%. Material for sequencing was blood. All receptors come from a man aged 25 to 40 in good health.

V is TRBV11-2 and J is TRBJ2-1; TRBD2 agrees at 7 bases. Germline values: CDR1 SGHAT, CDR2 FQNNGV. The V segment lost 3 bases and the J segment 9 bases; nucleotides outside the gene matches: 5. The CDR3 runs to 13 residues. CDR3 sequence (DNA): TGTGCCAGCAGCTTTGCGGGAGAGGGTGAGCAGTTCTTC. This encodes CASSFAGEGEQFF.

The chain uses TRBV20-1 and TRBJ2-7; a weak D match, TRBD1 (5 bases). Deletions cut 5 bases from V and 3 bases from J, with 8 bases between. CDR3 length equals 11 residues. Looked up from germline, CDR1 is DFQATT and CDR2 is SNEGSKA (reference sequence). The CDR3: CSAPQGYEQYF. In DNA form, the CDR3 reads TGCAGTGCTCCCCAGGGCTACGAGCAGTACTTC.

This clone has a single count. The chain employs TRBV7-3 and TRBJ1-6; D uncertain. This CDR3 spans 15 amino acids. Germline CDR1 and CDR2: SGHTA and FQGTGA. Trimming removed 6 bases from V and 6 bases from J, with 15 bases in between. In DNA form, the CDR3 reads TGTGCCAGCAGAAAAGGAGCCAGCGTTAATTCACCCCTCCACTTT. Amino acid sequence: CASRKGASVNSPLHF. Looking up the rest from reference TRBV7-3 and TRBJ1-6 gives the full variable domain: GAGVSQTPSNKVTEKGKYVELRCDPISGHTALYWYRQSLGQGPEFLIYFQGTGAADDSGLPNDRFFAVRPEGSVSTLKIQRTERGDSAVYLCASRKGASVNSPLHFGNGTRLTVT.

This chain uses TRBV5-1 with TRBJ2-5, with D hard to call. This CDR3 contains 14 residues. Looked up from germline, CDR1 is SGHRS and CDR2 is YFSETQ. The V gene lost 4 bases and the J gene lost 2 bases, with 12 bases spanning the gap. Written as DNA, the CDR3 is TGCGCCAGCAGCCCGGACCGAAGACAAGAGACCCAGTACTTC. This encodes CASSPDRRQETQYF.

This clone was found once. The J gene is TRBJ2-3, the V gene TRBV15; weak D call: TRBD1 (6 bases). Trimming shortened V by 1 base and J by 2 bases, and 7 bases separated the two germline ends. CDR1 is LNHNV, CDR2 YYDKDF, per germline (reference sequence). The CDR3 spans 14 residues. CDR3 bases: TGTGCCACCAGCAGAGGGGGGCCCACAGATACGCAGTATTTT. Its protein is CATSRGGPTDTQYF.